This record looks at one T cell receptor (beta chain) sequence and its context. As yet, its antigen is unknown. CDR1 SGHDT and CDR2 YYEEEE come from the germline V gene. The ends lost 10 bases at V and 9 bases at J; junction bases unmatched: 12. The CDR3 runs to 13 residues. The data derive from a study of T cells in Graves' hyperthyroidism and ophthalmopathy. Study context: Peripheral blood samples were taken at initial diagnosis, prior to any treatment. Study-level points and caveats: In blood, most of the thyroid clonotypes expanded above 0.001 were also present.

Amplification of TCR beta CDR3 regions used RNA as the template. Initially, a first-round RT-PCR of the TCR CDR3 employed the HTBI primer set. Via MiXCR, TCRdb re-called the multiplex PCR reads, giving one row per CDR3 protein. This sample yields 700,000 to 950,000 distinct CDR3 sequences, of which 30% to 40% are seen a single time; roughly 31% belongs to the top ten. Newly diagnosed hyperthyroidism, duration under 2 months, in patients aged 18 to 65. The sequenced material came from blood. The sequence derives from a woman between 40 and 50 years old with Graves' hyperthyroidism. The chain employs TRBV5-6 and TRBJ1-5; 8 bases match TRBD1. The CDR3 protein is CAWSDRGYRPQHF. CDR3 DNA: TGTGCCTGGAGCGACAGGGGATATCGGCCCCAGCATTTT.